This T cell receptor beta chain comes out of a study of T cell changes during pregnancy in multiple sclerosis (dated by TCRdb to about 2019). Background on the whole study: Changes in the T cell repertoire over the course of pregnancy were examined in this study in women with multiple sclerosis.

Library preparation employed the immunoSEQ multiplex PCR assay. TCRdb retrieved this table from immuneACCESS and kept in-frame rearrangements only. Not all clones are present; in checked studies, unresolved V genes account for under half, and no reason is known for the remainder. This sample has approximately 100,000 clones in its table, and about 89% of those were observed once. The top ten clones comprise around 1.6% of the sample. Worth noting for this clone: Its specific antigen is unknown. No much larger clone exists at a distance of one base, and base qualities are not known.

CDR1 SGHTA and CDR2 FQGNSA were looked up in the germline V gene. V drops 8 bases and J drops 1 base, leaving 11 bases in between. The CDR3 sequence holds 14 residues, the cysteine and phenylalanine included. Just CDR3 DNA is preserved here, 42 bases in frame from base 1. The rearrangement combines TRBV7-2 with TRBJ2-2; possibly the D gene is TRBD2, per 5 matching bases. The clonotype originates from a female donor with multiple sclerosis, enrolled in a pregnancy study. Sequenced material: peripheral blood, taken before pregnancy. The sequence in DNA is TGTGCCAGCGTTAAGCGGAAGAACACCGGGGAGCTGTTTTTT. Protein translation: CASVKRKNTGELFF.